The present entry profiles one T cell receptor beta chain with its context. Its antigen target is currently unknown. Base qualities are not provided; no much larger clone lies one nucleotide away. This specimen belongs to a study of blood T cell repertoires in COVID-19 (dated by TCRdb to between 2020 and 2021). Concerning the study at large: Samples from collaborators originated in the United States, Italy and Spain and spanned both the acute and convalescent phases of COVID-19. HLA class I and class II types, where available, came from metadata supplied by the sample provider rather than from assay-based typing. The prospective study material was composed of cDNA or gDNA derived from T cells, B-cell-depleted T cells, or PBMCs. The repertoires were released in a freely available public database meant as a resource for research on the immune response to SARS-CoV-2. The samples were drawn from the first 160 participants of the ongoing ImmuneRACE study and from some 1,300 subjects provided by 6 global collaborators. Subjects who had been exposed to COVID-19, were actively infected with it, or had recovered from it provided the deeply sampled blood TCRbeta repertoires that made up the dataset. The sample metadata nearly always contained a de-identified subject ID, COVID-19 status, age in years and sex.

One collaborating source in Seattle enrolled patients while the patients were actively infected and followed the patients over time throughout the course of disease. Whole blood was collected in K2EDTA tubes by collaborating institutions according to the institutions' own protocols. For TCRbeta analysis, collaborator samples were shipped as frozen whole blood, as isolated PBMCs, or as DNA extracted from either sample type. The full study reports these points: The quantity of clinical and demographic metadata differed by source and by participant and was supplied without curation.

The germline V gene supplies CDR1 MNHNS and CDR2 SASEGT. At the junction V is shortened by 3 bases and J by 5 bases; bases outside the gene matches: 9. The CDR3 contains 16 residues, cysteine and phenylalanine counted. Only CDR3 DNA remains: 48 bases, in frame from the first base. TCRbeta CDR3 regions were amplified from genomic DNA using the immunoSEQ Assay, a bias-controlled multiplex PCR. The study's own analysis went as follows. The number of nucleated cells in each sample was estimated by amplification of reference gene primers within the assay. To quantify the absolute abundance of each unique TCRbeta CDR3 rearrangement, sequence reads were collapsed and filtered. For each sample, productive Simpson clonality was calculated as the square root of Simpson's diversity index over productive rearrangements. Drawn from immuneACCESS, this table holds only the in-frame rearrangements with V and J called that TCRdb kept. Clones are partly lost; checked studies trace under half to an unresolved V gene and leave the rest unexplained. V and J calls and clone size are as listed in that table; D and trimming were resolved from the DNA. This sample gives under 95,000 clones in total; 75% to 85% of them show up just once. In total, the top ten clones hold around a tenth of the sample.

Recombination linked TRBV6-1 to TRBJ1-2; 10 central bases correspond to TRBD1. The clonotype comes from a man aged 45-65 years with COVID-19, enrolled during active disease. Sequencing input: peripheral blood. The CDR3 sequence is CASSEGQGPEIYGYTF. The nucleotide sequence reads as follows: TGTGCCAGCAGTGAGGGACAGGGGCCCGAGATTTATGGCTACACCTTC.